The 23 T cell receptor beta chains in this list originate from one sample, sequenced in a study of shared clonotypes between healthy human individuals (dated by TCRdb to the early 2020s). The protocol used for the library was the immunoSEQ multiplex PCR assay. Sourced from immuneACCESS, this table was stored by TCRdb with only in-frame sequences that have V and J called. A share of the clones is absent; for the studies checked, an unresolved V gene accounts for under half, and the remainder has no known explanation. Counted in this sample were about 1.9 million clones; roughly 95% of them appeared once. In total, the top ten clones hold around 1.7% of the sample. CD8 naive samples were obtained by positive selection for CCR7 among CD45RO-negative cells, yielding a CD45RA+CCR7+ population from which TemRA cells were excluded. Specimen: naive CD8+ T cells from PBMCs. The meaning of the sample's cell subset or site label: CD45RA+CCR7+. The receptors originated from a young man in good health. Some clones in this sample may be carry-over from other donors' samples.

V is TRBV25-1 and J is TRBJ2-2; D not certain. Germline V lookup: CDR1 MGHDK, CDR2 SYGVNS. V dropped 2 bases and J dropped 5 bases, with 0 bases sitting between them. The CDR3 is 11 amino acids. The CDR3 spells CASSETGELFF. The CDR3 DNA follows: TGTGCCAGCAGTGAAACCGGGGAGCTGTTTTTT.

V and J are TRBV9 and TRBJ1-2, with D perhaps matching TRBD1 (5 bases). The germline V gene has CDR1 SGDLS and CDR2 YYNGEE. The CDR3 spans 13 residues. V was clipped by 5 bases and J by 3 bases, with 11 bases between them. The CDR3 region has the DNA TGTGCCAGCAGGGGGGAGCCGCACTATGGCTACACCTTC. The encoded protein is CASRGEPHYGYTF.

The CDR3 protein is CATEPGTGVEQYF. Here the CDR3 DNA reads TGTGCCACAGAACCGGGGACAGGGGTCGAGCAGTACTTC. The gene calls are TRBV28 and TRBJ2-7, with 10 positions matching TRBD1. The CDR3 contains 13 residues. Unmatched junction bases numbered 9, after V lost 10 bases and J lost 6 bases. From germline, CDR1 is MDHEN and CDR2 SYDVKM.

This rearrangement joins TRBV9 to TRBJ1-3; D is unclear. The CDR3 covers 13 residues. Deletions cut 8 bases from V and 1 base from J, with 10 bases between. The germline CDR1 and CDR2 sequences are SGDLS and YYNGEE. The CDR3 nucleotides read TGTGCCAGTGAGGGCCAGTCTGGAAACACCATATATTTT. It translates to CASEGQSGNTIYF.

This sequence joins TRBV19 and TRBJ1-1; D gene unclear. Deletions cut 3 bases from V and 4 bases from J, with 12 bases between. There are 14 residues in the CDR3. In germline, CDR1 is LNHDA, CDR2 SQIVND (reference sequence). CDR3 protein: CASSINDWATEAFF. DNA for the CDR3: TGTGCCAGTAGTATCAATGACTGGGCCACTGAAGCTTTCTTT.

The chain links TRBV5-1 to TRBJ1-1, with D possibly TRBD1 on 6 matching bases. This CDR3 is built from 14 residues. Germline values: CDR1 SGHRS, CDR2 YFSETQ. V was shortened by 0 bases and J by 4 bases, with 10 bases between the two germline ends. The CDR3 DNA reads TGCGCCAGCAGCTTGGAAGGGGGGAGCACTGAAGCTTTCTTT. Translation: CASSLEGGSTEAFF.

Worth noting for this clone: The identical CDR3 is also encoded by other nucleotide sequences in the sample. V and J are TRBV6-5 and TRBJ1-2; D ambiguous. CDR1 is MNHEY, CDR2 SVGAGI, per germline. The germline V and J ends were trimmed by 0 bases and 4 bases, with 9 bases remaining between them. This CDR3 is built from 14 residues. In DNA form, the CDR3 reads TGTGCCAGCAGTTACTCCCCGGGGTCCTATGGCTACACCTTC. Translated, it gives CASSYSPGSYGYTF.

This clone was seen only once. The chain links TRBV7-2 to TRBJ2-2, with unresolved D. The CDR3 covers 13 residues. Germline V lookup: CDR1 SGHTA, CDR2 FQGNSA. Deletions cut 5 bases from V and 7 bases from J, with 11 bases between. The CDR3, as DNA: TGTGCCAGCAGCCCCGGTCTCAACGGGGAGCTGTTTTTT. This codes for CASSPGLNGELFF.

Regarding this clone: Within the sample, other DNA sequences also encode this same CDR3. This chain connects TRBV28 to TRBJ2-7; D remains ambiguous. V was shortened by 5 bases and J by 2 bases, with 4 bases between the two germline ends. The CDR3 runs to 11 residues. Germline CDR1 MDHEN, CDR2 SYDVKM. The CDR3 spells CASSNTYEQYF. Here the CDR3 DNA reads TGTGCCAGCAGTAACACCTACGAGCAGTACTTC.

The chain links TRBV9 to TRBJ1-1, with 12 positions matching TRBD1. Germline V gene sequence: CDR1 SGDLS, CDR2 YYNGEE. The CDR3 is made up of 14 amino acids. V was clipped by 3 bases and J by 8 bases; unmatched bases: 5. For the CDR3, the DNA is TGTGCCAGCAGCGCAGGGACAGGGGGCAGGGAAGCTTTCTTT. Protein product: CASSAGTGGREAFF.

This chain connects TRBV2 to TRBJ2-1, with D maybe TRBD2 (6 bases). There are 14 residues in the CDR3. CDR1 and CDR2 (germline): SNHLY, FYNNEI. V was clipped by 0 bases and J by 6 bases, with 9 bases between them. CDR3 in DNA: TGTGCCAGCAGTGAAGCGCTTAGCGGCAATGAGCAGTTCTTC. It translates to CASSEALSGNEQFF.

The chain carries TRBV5-6 and TRBJ2-7, with a weak D call TRBD1 (6 bases). Germline loops: CDR1 SGHDT, CDR2 YYEEEE. The CDR3 has 15 residues. Trimming left V 9 bases short and J 3 bases short, with 22 bases between. The CDR3 bases are TGTGCCACAACGCGGACAGCTAAGATTCTCTACGAGCAGTACTTC. Translating gives CATTRTAKILYEQYF. Filled out from reference TRBV5-6 and TRBJ2-7, the complete variable domain reads DAGVTQSPTHLIKTRGQQVTLRCSPKSGHDTVSWYQQALGQGPQFIFQYYEEEERQRGNFPDRFSGHQFPNYSSELNVNALLLGDSALYLCATTRTAKILYEQYFGPGTRLTVT.

With respect to this clone: Other nucleotide sequences from this sample produce the same CDR3. This sequence joins TRBV6-5 and TRBJ2-1; D is uncertain. V lost 0 bases and J lost 0, with 9 bases in between. The CDR3 consists of 16 residues. Germline CDR1 and CDR2: MNHEY and SVGAGI. The CDR3 region has the DNA TGTGCCAGCAGTTACTCGAGGTGGAGCTCCTACAATGAGCAGTTCTTC. Amino acids: CASSYSRWSSYNEQFF.

This chain connects TRBV9 to TRBJ1-2; weak D call: TRBD1 (6 bases). The CDR3 extends over 16 amino acids. Germline lookup yields CDR1 SGDLS and CDR2 YYNGEE. Trimming removed 0 bases at V and 8 bases at J, with 20 bases between. CDR3 in DNA: TGTGCCAGCAGCGTAGCGGGAAAGGGGGAGGTGGTCGGCTACACCTTC. Residues: CASSVAGKGEVVGYTF.

For the CDR3, the DNA is TGTGCCAGTGGGTATCCGGGACTAAACAATGAGCAGTTCTTC. Amino acid sequence: CASGYPGLNNEQFF. The chain carries TRBV19 and TRBJ2-1, with TRBD2 matching over 7 bases. V dropped 8 bases and J dropped 5; count of bases not matched to a gene: 9. The CDR3 contains 14 residues. In germline, CDR1 is LNHDA, CDR2 SQIVND (reference sequence). Drawing the rest from reference TRBV19 and TRBJ2-1, the complete variable domain is DGGITQSPKYLFRKEGQNVTLSCEQNLNHDAMYWYRQDPGQGLRLIYYSQIVNDFQKGDIAEGYSVSREKKESFPLTVTSAQKNPTAFYLCASGYPGLNNEQFFGPGTRLTVL.

The rearrangement uses TRBV10-3 and TRBJ2-3, with 11 bases fitting TRBD2. CDR1 is ENHRY and CDR2 is SYGVKD in the germline V gene. The CDR3 covers 17 residues. The junction had 9 bases not matched to a gene; V was cut back by 6 bases and J by 1 base. This chain's CDR3 is CAISDSGRDNRTDTQYF. The CDR3 nucleotides read TGTGCCATCAGCGATAGCGGGAGGGATAACCGCACAGATACGCAGTATTTT.

The V and J genes are TRBV19 and TRBJ2-1; 8 bases map to TRBD2. Trimming took 6 bases from V and 6 from J; bases not matched to a gene: 13. The CDR3 totals 16 residues. Germline V CDR1 and CDR2: LNHDA, SQIVND (reference sequence). CDR3 loop: CASSARLSAGANEQFF. The CDR3 bases are TGTGCCAGTAGCGCCCGACTTTCAGCGGGAGCCAATGAGCAGTTCTTC. Looking up the rest from reference TRBV19 and TRBJ2-1 gives the full variable domain: DGGITQSPKYLFRKEGQNVTLSCEQNLNHDAMYWYRQDPGQGLRLIYYSQIVNDFQKGDIAEGYSVSREKKESFPLTVTSAQKNPTAFYLCASSARLSAGANEQFFGPGTRLTVL.

This chain joins TRBV2 and TRBJ1-5; D is unresolved. Trimming took 3 bases from V and 0 from J, leaving 9 bases between them. Germline V gene data show CDR1 as SNHLY and CDR2 as FYNNEI. The CDR3 runs 15 residues. The CDR3 bases are TGTGCCAGCAGTGAGTATTCAGATAGCAATCAGCCCCAGCATTTT. Protein product: CASSEYSDSNQPQHF.

The J gene is TRBJ2-7, the V gene TRBV27; 12 nucleotides agree with TRBD2. This CDR3 is 15 amino acids long. CDR1 and CDR2 (germline): MNHEY, SMNVEV (reference sequence). V gave up 5 bases and J gave up 4 bases; unmatched junction bases: 6. The CDR3 is CASSKPGLAGYEQYF. The CDR3 DNA sequence: TGTGCCAGCAGTAAACCCGGACTAGCGGGATACGAGCAGTACTTC.

The V call is TRBV6-1, the J call TRBJ2-7, with no clear D. CDR1 is MNHNS, CDR2 SASEGT, per germline. V shed 5 bases and J shed 3 bases, with 11 bases lying between them. The CDR3 loop spans 13 amino acids. CDR3 amino acids: CASSTPSYYEQYF. The CDR3 DNA follows: TGTGCCAGCAGTACGCCCTCTTACTACGAGCAGTACTTC.

V and J are TRBV7-6 and TRBJ2-1; TRBD2 is a possible D gene (6 bases). Germline-derived CDR1 and CDR2 are SGHVS and FNYEAQ. CDR3 size: 15 residues. Between the trimmed V and J ends, which lost 2 bases and 7 bases, there was a span of 15 bases. For the CDR3, the DNA is TGTGCCAGCAGCTTAATAGCGGACTTAAAGAATGAGCAGTTCTTC. Translating it yields CASSLIADLKNEQFF.

The CDR3 spells CASTGTGGEKLFF. The CDR3 nucleotides read TGTGCCTCCACCGGGACAGGAGGCGAAAAACTGTTTTTT. V and J are TRBV19 and TRBJ1-4, with 8 bases aligning to TRBD1. The CDR3 is 13 residues long. Germline lookup yields CDR1 LNHDA and CDR2 SQIVND (reference sequence). Trimming removed 11 bases from V and 8 bases from J; junction bases left unmatched: 10.

V gene TRBV5-6 combines with J gene TRBJ2-7; 9 positions agree with TRBD2. The trim removed 4 bases at V and 7 bases at J, leaving 21 bases unmatched. The CDR3 loop spans 18 amino acids. The germline CDR1 and CDR2 sequences are SGHDT and YYEEEE. CDR3 sequence reads: CASSQRGAFAGGLDEQYF. For the CDR3, the DNA is TGTGCCAGCAGCCAAAGGGGAGCGTTCGCGGGAGGGCTGGATGAGCAGTACTTC. Combining the CDR3 with reference TRBV5-6 and TRBJ2-7 gives the whole variable domain DAGVTQSPTHLIKTRGQQVTLRCSPKSGHDTVSWYQQALGQGPQFIFQYYEEEERQRGNFPDRFSGHQFPNYSSELNVNALLLGDSALYLCASSQRGAFAGGLDEQYFGPGTRLTVT.